These 15 T cell receptor beta chains originate from one sample sequenced in a study of Graves' ophthalmopathy and Graves' hyperthyroidism. The study amplified TCR beta CDR3 regions using RNA transcripts. HTBI primers were employed in first-round RT-PCR, then a second-round multiplex PCR followed. TCRdb re-called the multiplex PCR reads through MiXCR, storing one row per CDR3 protein. The sample has around 1.1 million distinct CDR3 sequences, roughly 35% seen once. The sequenced sample consisted of peripheral blood or thyroid tissue (not recorded which). These TCRs come from an adult man with Graves' hyperthyroidism.

A few counts support this clonotype. The CDR3 DNA follows: TGCGCCAGCAGCCTTCAAATGAGCCAGCCCCGAGACGAGCAGTACTTC. It codes for CASSLQMSQPRDEQYF. The chain employs TRBV4-1 and TRBJ2-7; unclear D gene. Germline lookup yields CDR1 MGHRA and CDR2 YSYEKL. The V and J ends lost 4 bases and 5 bases respectively, with 21 bases between them. This CDR3 comprises 16 residues.

A few counts support this clonotype. This CDR3 is CSYWTGVNYEQYF. The CDR3 region has the DNA TGCAGCTACTGGACAGGGGTCAACTACGAGCAGTACTTC. This chain links TRBV29-1 with TRBJ2-7; 9 nucleotides agree with TRBD1. The V segment lost 8 bases and the J segment 3 bases; nucleotides outside the gene matches: 8. The CDR3 covers 13 residues. CDR1 SQVTM and CDR2 ANQGSEA come from the germline V gene.

Comment on this clonotype: No DNA is shown, since the ends of the CDR3 on it are uncertain; the CDR3 is the one TCRdb lists. This sequence joins TRBV7-9 and TRBJ1-4; the D call in the table, TRBD1, was not verified against the DNA. With termini counted, the CDR3 has 22 amino acids. Germline V gives CDR1 SEHNR, CDR2 FQNEAQ (reference sequence). CDR3 sequence: CASSSRSTGRNEQYFGPEKLFF.

This clonotype was seen repeatedly, ten times or more. The chain has TRBV4-2 and TRBJ2-5, with D uncertain. This CDR3 is built from 13 residues. Trimming left V 0 bases short and J 6 bases short, with 8 bases between. Germline V CDR1 and CDR2: LGHNA, YNFKEQ. The DNA of the CDR3 is TGTGCCAGCAGCCAAGATGGGGAACAGACCCAGTACTTC. Amino acids: CASSQDGEQTQYF.

The chain recombines TRBV12-3 or TRBV12-4 with TRBJ1-1; TRBD1 aligns across 10 bases. CDR3 length equals 16 residues. V trimming: 2 bases; J trimming: 5 bases; junction bases outside the gene matches: 8. The CDR3 DNA sequence: TGTGCCAGCAGTTTAACCGGGACAGGGGCGGGAACTGAAGCTTTCTTT. Translating it yields CASSLTGTGAGTEAFF.

This chain connects TRBV6-2 or TRBV6-3 to TRBJ2-5; D is unresolved. The germline V gene encodes CDR1 MNHEY and CDR2 SVGEGT. The CDR3 runs 12 residues. Trimming took off 1 base at V and 4 bases at J, with 4 bases between the two ends. CDR3 residues: CASSYLTETQYF. CDR3 nucleotide sequence: TGTGCCAGCAGTTACTTGACAGAGACCCAGTACTTC.

Ten or more counts support this clonotype. This chain joins TRBV19 and TRBJ1-2; D may be TRBD1 (5 bases). The germline V and J ends were trimmed by 8 bases and 0 bases, with 13 bases remaining between them. Germline values: CDR1 LNHDA, CDR2 SQIVND (reference sequence). This CDR3 is 14 amino acids long. In DNA, the CDR3 is TGTGCCAGTTTCTCCGGGGGTTCTAACTATGGCTACACCTTC. It is translated as CASFSGGSNYGYTF.

This clonotype was recorded many times. The rearrangement links TRBV29-1 to TRBJ2-3; 9 bases map to TRBD1. CDR3 length: 11 residues. Unmatched junction bases numbered 6, after V lost 6 bases and J lost 11 bases. Germline V gene lookup returns CDR1 SQVTM and CDR2 ANQGSEA. CDR3 nucleotide sequence: TGCAGCGTCGACAGGGGGTTTATGCAGTATTTT. As protein: CSVDRGFMQYF.

The chain combines TRBV10-3 with TRBJ1-6, with a possible D match to TRBD1 (6 bases). The CDR3 has 14 amino acids. Trimming removed 4 bases at V and 8 bases at J, with 12 bases between. Germline loops: CDR1 ENHRY, CDR2 SYGVKD. The CDR3, as DNA: TGTGCCATCAGTGCTACAGGGATTGATTCACCCCTCCACTTT. Its protein product is CAISATGIDSPLHF.

In its sample, this clonotype was seen many times. At one end the junction does not follow the germline gene, possibly because of a read error. The chain couples TRBV10-3 to TRBJ1-5; 7 nucleotides align to TRBD1. Germline V CDR1 and CDR2: ENHRY, SYGVKD. CDR3 length: 15 residues. The CDR3 region has the DNA TGTGCCAGCAGTTTGACAGGGTTTAGCAATCAGCCCCAGCATTTT. Translated, it gives CASSLTGFSNQPQHF.

In the case of this clonotype: One base away lies a much larger clone, so this may be a sequencing read error. J is TRBJ2-7 and V is TRBV7-2, with 7 bases identical to TRBD1. Germline loops: CDR1 SGHTA, CDR2 FQGNSA. The CDR3 covers 15 residues. The V gene end was trimmed by 5 bases and the J gene end by 2 bases; junction bases not matched to a gene: 9. The CDR3 reads CASSDPGQAAYEQYF. The CDR3 DNA reads TGTGCCAGCAGCGATCCAGGACAGGCCGCCTACGAGCAGTACTTC. The complete variable domain, with remaining parts taken from reference TRBV7-2 and TRBJ2-7, reads GAGVSQSPSNKVTEKGKDVELRCDPISGHTALYWYRQSLGQGLEFLIYFQGNSAPDKSGLPSDRFSAERTGGSVSTLTIQRTQQEDSAVYLCASSDPGQAAYEQYFGPGTRLTVT.

The rearrangement links TRBV5-1 to TRBJ1-2; D is uncertain. The germline V and J ends were trimmed by 0 bases and 8 bases, with 17 bases remaining between them. The CDR3 sequence is 15 residues long. Germline lookup yields CDR1 SGHRS and CDR2 YFSETQ. The CDR3 sequence: CASSLAGSPRVGYTF. The CDR3, as DNA: TGCGCCAGCAGCTTGGCGGGGAGTCCAAGGGTCGGCTACACCTTC. Full variable domain (rest looked up from reference TRBV5-1 and TRBJ1-2): KAGVTQTPRYLIKTRGQQVTLSCSPISGHRSVSWYQQTPGQGLQFLFEYFSETQRNKGNFPGRFSGRQFSNSRSEMNVSTLELGDSALYLCASSLAGSPRVGYTFGSGTRLTVV.

This clonotype has just a few counts. Here the CDR3 omits its conserved ending phenylalanine or tryptophan, so a read error is the likely source. The DNA is omitted, as the CDR3 cannot be located on it reliably, and the CDR3 follows TCRdb's listing. J is TRBJ1-1 and V is TRBV15. In germline, CDR1 is LNHNV, CDR2 YYDKDF (reference sequence). The CDR3 is 11 amino acids long, termini counted. The CDR3 is CATSRAKEASS.

This clonotype was seen more than once but under ten times. The chain links TRBV2 to TRBJ2-5, with 11 bases identical to TRBD2. The CDR3 is 16 amino acids. The ends lost 7 bases at V and 8 bases at J; junction bases unmatched: 15. Germline values: CDR1 SNHLY, CDR2 FYNNEI. The CDR3 DNA sequence: TGTGCCAGCAAAAGGACTAGCGGGTTAGAAAGTGAAACCCAGTACTTC. It is translated as CASKRTSGLESETQYF.

The CDR3 spells CASIQTGFGEKLFF. Written as DNA, the CDR3 is TGTGCCAGCATCCAAACGGGATTTGGCGAAAAACTGTTTTTT. The chain is built from TRBV13 and TRBJ1-4; D remains unclear. The V end was cut by 7 bases, the J end by 8 bases, with 17 bases between. Germline CDR1 PRHDT, CDR2 FYEKMQ (reference sequence). This CDR3 contains 14 residues.